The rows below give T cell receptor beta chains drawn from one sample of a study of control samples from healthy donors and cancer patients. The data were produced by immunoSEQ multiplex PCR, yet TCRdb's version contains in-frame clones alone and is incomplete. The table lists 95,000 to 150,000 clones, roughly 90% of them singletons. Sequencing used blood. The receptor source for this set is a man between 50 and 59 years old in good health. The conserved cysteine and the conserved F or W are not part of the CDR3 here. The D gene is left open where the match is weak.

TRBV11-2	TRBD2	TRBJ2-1	ASSLDHGTSGYNEQF
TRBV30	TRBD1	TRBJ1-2	AWRGTGMRYGYT
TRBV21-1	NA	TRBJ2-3	ASSKEGGSTDTQY
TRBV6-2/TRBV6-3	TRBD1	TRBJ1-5	ASSFQGAGNQPQH
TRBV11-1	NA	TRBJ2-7	ASSPQGYEQY
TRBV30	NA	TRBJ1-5	ACQAGSAQPQH
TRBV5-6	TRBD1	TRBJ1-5	ASSLFIGQGKNQPQH
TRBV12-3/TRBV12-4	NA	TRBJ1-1	ASSLAQGTEAF
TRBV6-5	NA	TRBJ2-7	ASSREYSVGYEQY
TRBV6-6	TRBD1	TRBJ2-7	ASSYSGQSYEQY
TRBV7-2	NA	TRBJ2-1	ASSLESYNEQF
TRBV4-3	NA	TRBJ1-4	ASSPYAGAAEKLF
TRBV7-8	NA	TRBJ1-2	ASSAGGSNYGYT
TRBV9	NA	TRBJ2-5	ASSLDRTQETQY
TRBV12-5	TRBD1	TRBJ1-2	ASGTTPGTGNYGYT
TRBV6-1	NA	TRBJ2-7	ASSESFSYEQY
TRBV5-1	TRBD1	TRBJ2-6	ASSRDRGSGANVLT
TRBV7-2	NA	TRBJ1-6	ASSPAGVSNSPLH
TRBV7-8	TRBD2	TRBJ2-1	ASSGSGGLGEQF
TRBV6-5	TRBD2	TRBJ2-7	ASPGGGRENEQY
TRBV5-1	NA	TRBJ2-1	ASSFGGDVNEQF
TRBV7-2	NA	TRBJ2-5	ASSFSGTAQETQY
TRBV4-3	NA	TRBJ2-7	ASSQDWGDPYEQY
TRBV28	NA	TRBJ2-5	ASSTGTLGSPQY
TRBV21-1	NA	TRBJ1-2	ASKERQDGYT
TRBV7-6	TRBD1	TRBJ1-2	ASSFQTGWNYGYT
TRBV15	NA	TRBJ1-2	ATSRLLNYGYT
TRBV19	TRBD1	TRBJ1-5	ASSMSGQGGQPQH
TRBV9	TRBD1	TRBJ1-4	ASSVGGTGGEKLF
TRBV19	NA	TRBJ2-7	ASRGISYEQY
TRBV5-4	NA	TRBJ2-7	ASRYQGDLVLY
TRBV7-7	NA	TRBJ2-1	ASSLGASYNEQF
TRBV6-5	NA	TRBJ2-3	ASSYGALTDTQY
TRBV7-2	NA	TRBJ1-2	ASRSPPGAYGYT
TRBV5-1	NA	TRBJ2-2	ASSGTGELF
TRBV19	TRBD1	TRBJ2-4	ASSIDRQGEGVPKNIQY
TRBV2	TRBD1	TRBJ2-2	ASRGGTGGTGELF
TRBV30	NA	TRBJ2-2	AWSVRYTGELF
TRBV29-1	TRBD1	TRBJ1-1	SVQAGTGATEAF
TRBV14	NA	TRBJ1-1	ASSREGTNTEAF
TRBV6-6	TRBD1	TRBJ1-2	ASSLGTGKYGYT
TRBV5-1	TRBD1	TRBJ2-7	ASSLSGTGSYEQY
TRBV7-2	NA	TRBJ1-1	ASSPRQENTEAF
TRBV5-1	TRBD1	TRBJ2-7	ASSLEGQGALEQY
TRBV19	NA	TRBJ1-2	ASSSAGTVYGYT